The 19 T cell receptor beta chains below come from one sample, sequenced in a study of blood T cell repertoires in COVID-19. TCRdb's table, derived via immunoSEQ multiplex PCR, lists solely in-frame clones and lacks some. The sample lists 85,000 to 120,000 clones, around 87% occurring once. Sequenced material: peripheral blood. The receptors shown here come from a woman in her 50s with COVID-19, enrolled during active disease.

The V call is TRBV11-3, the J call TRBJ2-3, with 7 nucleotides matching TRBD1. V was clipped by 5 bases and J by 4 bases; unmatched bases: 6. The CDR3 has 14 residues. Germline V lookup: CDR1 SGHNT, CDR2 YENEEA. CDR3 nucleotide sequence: TGTGCCAGCAGCGTTATAGGGGGCCCAGATACGCAGTATTTT. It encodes CASSVIGGPDTQYF.

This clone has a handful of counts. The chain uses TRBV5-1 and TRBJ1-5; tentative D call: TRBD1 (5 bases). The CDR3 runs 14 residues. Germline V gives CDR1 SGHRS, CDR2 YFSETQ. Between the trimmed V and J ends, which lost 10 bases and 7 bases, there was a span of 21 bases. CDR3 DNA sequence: TGCGCCCCACAGCCCCCGGGGGTGGGGCAGCCCCAGCATTTT. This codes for CAPQPPGVGQPQHF.

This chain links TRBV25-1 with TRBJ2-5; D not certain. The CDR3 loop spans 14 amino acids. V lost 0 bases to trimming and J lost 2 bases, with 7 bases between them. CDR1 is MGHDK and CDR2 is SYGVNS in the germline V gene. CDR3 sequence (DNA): TGTGCCAGCAGTGAATATACTATTCAAGAGACCCAGTACTTC. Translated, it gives CASSEYTIQETQYF.

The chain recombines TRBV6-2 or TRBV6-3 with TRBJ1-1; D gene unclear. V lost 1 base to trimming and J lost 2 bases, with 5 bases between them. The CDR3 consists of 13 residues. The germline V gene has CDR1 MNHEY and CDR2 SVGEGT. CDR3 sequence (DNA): TGTGCCAGCAGTTACTACAGTAACACTGAAGCTTTCTTT. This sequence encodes CASSYYSNTEAFF.

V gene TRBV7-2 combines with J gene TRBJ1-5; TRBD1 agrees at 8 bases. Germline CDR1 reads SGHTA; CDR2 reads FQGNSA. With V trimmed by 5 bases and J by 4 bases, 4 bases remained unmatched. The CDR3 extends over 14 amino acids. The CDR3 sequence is CASSQRQGNQPQHF. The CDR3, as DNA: TGTGCCAGCAGCCAAAGACAGGGGAATCAGCCCCAGCATTTT.

The CDR3 reads CAWRRDRVPSPLHF. CDR3 nucleotides: TGTGCCTGGAGGCGGGACAGGGTTCCATCACCCCTCCACTTT. V is TRBV30 and J is TRBJ1-6, with 9 bases that match TRBD1. The CDR3 covers 14 residues. The germline V gene has CDR1 GTSNPN and CDR2 SVGIG (reference sequence). V was pared by 3 bases and J by 10 bases, with 7 bases of the junction left unmatched.

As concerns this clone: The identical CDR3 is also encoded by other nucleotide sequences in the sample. In DNA, the CDR3 is TGTGCCAGCAGTTCACGACAGGGTCCAATCTATGGCTACACCTTC. This sequence encodes CASSSRQGPIYGYTF. The V call is TRBV6-2 or TRBV6-3, the J call TRBJ1-2; 7 bases fit TRBD1. The CDR3 covers 15 residues. Germline CDR1 and CDR2: MNHEY and SVGEGT. The ends lost 4 bases at V and 4 bases at J; junction bases unmatched: 9.

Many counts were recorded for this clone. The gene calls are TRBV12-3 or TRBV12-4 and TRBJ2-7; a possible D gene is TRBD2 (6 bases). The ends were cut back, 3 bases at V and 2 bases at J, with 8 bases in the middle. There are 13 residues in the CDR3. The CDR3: CASSLGGTYEQYF. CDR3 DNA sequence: TGTGCCAGCAGTTTGGGGGGTACCTACGAGCAGTACTTC.

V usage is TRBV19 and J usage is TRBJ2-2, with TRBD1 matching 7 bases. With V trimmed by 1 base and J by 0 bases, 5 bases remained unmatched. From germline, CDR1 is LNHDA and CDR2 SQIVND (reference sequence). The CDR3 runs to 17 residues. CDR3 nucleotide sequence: TGTGCCAGTAGTATAGCTTCCGGGACAGCGAACACCGGGGAGCTGTTTTTT. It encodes CASSIASGTANTGELFF.

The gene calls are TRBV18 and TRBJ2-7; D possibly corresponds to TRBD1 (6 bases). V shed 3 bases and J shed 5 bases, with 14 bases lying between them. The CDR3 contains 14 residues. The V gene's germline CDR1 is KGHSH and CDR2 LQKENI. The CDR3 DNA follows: TGTGCCAGCTCACCTCTCCCAGGGGTCCACGAGCAGTACTTC. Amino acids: CASSPLPGVHEQYF. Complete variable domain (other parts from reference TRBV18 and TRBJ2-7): NAGVMQNPRHLVRRRGQEARLRCSPMKGHSHVYWYRQLPEEGLKFMVYLQKENIIDESGMPKERFSAEFPKEGPSILRIQQVVRGDSAAYFCASSPLPGVHEQYFGPGTRLTVT.

The CDR3 DNA reads as TGCAGGGCGGGACAGGGAATAGGGGAGACCCAGTACTTC. As protein: CRAGQGIGETQYF. This sequence joins TRBV29-1 and TRBJ2-5, with 9 nucleotides matching TRBD1. Germline CDR1 SQVTM, CDR2 ANQGSEA. The CDR3 totals 13 residues.

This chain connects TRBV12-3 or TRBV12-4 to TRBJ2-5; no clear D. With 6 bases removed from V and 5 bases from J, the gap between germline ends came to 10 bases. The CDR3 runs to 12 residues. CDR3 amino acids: CASSPSRETQYF. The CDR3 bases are TGTGCCAGCAGCCCATCCCGGGAGACCCAGTACTTC.

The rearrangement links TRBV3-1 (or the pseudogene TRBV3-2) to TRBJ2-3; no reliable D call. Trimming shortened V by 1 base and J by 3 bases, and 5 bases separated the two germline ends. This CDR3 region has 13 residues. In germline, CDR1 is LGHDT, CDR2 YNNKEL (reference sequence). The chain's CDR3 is CASSQVATDTQYF. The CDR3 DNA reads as TGTGCCAGCAGCCAAGTAGCAACAGATACGCAGTATTTT.

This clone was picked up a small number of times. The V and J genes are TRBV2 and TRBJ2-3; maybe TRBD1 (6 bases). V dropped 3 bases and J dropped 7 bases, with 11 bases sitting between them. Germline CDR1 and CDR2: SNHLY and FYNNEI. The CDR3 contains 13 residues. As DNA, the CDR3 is TGTGCCAGCAGTGATACAGGGCCCCATACGCAGTATTTT. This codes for CASSDTGPHTQYF.

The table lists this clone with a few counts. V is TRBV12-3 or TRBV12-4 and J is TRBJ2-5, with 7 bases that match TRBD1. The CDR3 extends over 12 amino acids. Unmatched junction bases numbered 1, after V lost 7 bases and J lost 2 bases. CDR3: CASTRGQETQYF. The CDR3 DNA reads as TGTGCCAGCACCAGGGGGCAAGAGACCCAGTACTTC.

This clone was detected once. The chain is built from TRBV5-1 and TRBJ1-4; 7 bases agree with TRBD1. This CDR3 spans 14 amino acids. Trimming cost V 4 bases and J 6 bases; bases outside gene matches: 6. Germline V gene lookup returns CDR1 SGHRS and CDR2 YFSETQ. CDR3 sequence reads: CASSLGTADEKLFF. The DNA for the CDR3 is TGCGCCAGCAGCCTCGGGACAGCGGATGAAAAACTGTTTTTT.

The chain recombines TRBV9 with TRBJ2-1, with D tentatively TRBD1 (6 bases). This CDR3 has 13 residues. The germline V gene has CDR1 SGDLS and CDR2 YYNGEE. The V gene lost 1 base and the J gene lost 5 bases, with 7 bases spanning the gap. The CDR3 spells CASSVSGDNEQFF. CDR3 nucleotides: TGTGCCAGCAGCGTATCAGGGGACAATGAGCAGTTCTTC.

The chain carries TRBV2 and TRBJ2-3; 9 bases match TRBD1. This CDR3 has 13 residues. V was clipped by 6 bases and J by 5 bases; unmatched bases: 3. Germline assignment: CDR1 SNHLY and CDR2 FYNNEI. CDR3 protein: CASSRDREDTQYF. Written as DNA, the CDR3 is TGTGCCAGCAGCCGGGACAGGGAAGATACGCAGTATTTT.

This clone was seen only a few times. CDR3: CASSDSGNQPQHF. DNA for the CDR3: TGTGCCAGCAGTGACTCGGGGAACCAGCCCCAGCATTTT. The rearrangement joins TRBV2 to TRBJ1-5; D call uncertain. Germline values: CDR1 SNHLY, CDR2 FYNNEI. The germline V and J ends were trimmed by 3 bases and 7 bases, with 10 bases remaining between them. The CDR3 consists of 13 residues.